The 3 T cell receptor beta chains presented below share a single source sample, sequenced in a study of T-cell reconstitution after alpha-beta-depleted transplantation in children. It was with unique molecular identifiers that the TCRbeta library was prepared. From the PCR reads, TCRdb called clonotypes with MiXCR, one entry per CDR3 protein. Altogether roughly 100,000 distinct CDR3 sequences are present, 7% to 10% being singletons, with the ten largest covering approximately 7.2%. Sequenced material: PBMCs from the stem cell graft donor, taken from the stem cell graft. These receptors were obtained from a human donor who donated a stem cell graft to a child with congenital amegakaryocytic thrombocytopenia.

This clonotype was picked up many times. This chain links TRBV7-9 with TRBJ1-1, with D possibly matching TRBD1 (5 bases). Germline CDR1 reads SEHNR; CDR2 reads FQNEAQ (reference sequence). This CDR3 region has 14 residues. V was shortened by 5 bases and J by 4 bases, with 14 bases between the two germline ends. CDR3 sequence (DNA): TGTGCCAGCAGCAAAGGTGGTGGGGGCACTGAAGCTTTCTTT. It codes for CASSKGGGGTEAFF.

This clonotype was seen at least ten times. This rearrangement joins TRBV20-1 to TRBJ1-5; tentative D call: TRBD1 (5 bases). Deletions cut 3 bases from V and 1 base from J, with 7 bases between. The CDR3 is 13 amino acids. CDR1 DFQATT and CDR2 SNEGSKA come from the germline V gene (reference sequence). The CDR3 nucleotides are TGCAGTGCTAGTGGGGGGAGCAATCAGCCCCAGCATTTT. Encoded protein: CSASGGSNQPQHF.

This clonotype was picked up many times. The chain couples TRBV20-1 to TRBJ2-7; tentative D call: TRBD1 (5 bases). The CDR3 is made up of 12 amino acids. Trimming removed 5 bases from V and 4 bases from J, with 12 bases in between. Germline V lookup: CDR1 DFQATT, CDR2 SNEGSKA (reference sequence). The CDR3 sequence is CSAEPTGYEQYF. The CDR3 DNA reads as TGCAGTGCTGAGCCAACAGGTTACGAGCAGTACTTC.